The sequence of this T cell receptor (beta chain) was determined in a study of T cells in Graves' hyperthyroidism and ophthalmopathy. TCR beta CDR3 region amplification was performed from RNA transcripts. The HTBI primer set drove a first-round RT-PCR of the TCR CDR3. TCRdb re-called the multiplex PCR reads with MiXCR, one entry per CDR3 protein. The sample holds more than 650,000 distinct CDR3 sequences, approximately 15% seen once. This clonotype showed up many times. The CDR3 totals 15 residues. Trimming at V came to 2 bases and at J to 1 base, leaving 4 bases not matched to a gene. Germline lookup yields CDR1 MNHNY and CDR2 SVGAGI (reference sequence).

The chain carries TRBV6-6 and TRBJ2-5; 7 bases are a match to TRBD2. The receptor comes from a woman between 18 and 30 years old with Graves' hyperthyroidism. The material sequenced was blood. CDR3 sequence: CASSYGGRAQETQYF. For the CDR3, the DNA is TGTGCCAGCAGTTACGGTGGGAGGGCCCAAGAGACCCAGTACTTC.